The 16 T cell receptor beta chains below come from one sample, sequenced in a study of blood T cell repertoires in COVID-19. The repertoire was sequenced with immunoSEQ multiplex PCR; TCRdb's copy has only in-frame clones and lacks some. The table has under 45,000 clones, around 90% seen once. Sequenced input: peripheral blood. Receptors originate from a human donor in a cohort sampled during active COVID-19.

The chain combines TRBV6-2 or TRBV6-3 with TRBJ2-6; possibly TRBD2 for D (6 bases). V was cut by 4 bases and J by 2 bases, with 15 bases left in between. CDR3 length equals 17 residues. Germline lookup yields CDR1 MNHEY and CDR2 SVGEGT. The CDR3 region has the DNA TGTGCCAGCAGTTGGGGGGTCGCGGCCCCTGGGGCCAACGTCCTGACTTTC. Translating it yields CASSWGVAAPGANVLTF.

The chain employs TRBV10-3 and TRBJ2-7, with 8 bases that match TRBD1. The CDR3 contains 13 residues. CDR1 and CDR2 from the germline V gene are ENHRY and SYGVKD. V was clipped by 5 bases and J by 4 bases; unmatched bases: 4. The CDR3 bases are TGTGCCATCAGTCCCGGACAGGGTTACGAGCAGTACTTC. It translates to CAISPGQGYEQYF.

The J gene is TRBJ2-7, the V gene TRBV7-2, with 10 bases lining up with TRBD2. Looked up from germline, CDR1 is SGHTA and CDR2 is FQGNSA. The trim removed 3 bases at V and 6 bases at J, leaving 8 bases unmatched. CDR3 length: 15 amino acids. The CDR3 is CASSLGAGGHFEQYF. CDR3 in DNA: TGTGCCAGCAGCTTGGGAGCGGGGGGGCATTTCGAGCAGTACTTC.

This rearrangement joins TRBV4-3 to TRBJ1-2; D gene uncertain. The germline gives CDR1 LGHNA, CDR2 YSLEER. CDR3 length: 13 residues. With 4 bases removed from V and 6 bases from J, the gap between germline ends came to 12 bases. The CDR3 DNA sequence: TGCGCCAGCAGCCCCACCCCGGCGGATGGCTACACCTTC. Its translation is CASSPTPADGYTF.

Only one count was recorded for this clone. CDR3 in amino acids: CASSGQMNTEAFF. DNA for the CDR3: TGTGCCAGCAGTGGACAGATGAACACTGAAGCTTTCTTT. This rearrangement joins TRBV5-6 to TRBJ1-1, with D possibly being TRBD1 (6 bases). V lost 5 bases and J lost 0, with 8 bases in between. The germline CDR1 and CDR2 sequences are SGHDT and YYEEEE. The CDR3 extends over 13 amino acids.

V usage is TRBV7-9 and J usage is TRBJ1-2; D not certain. Germline V gene data show CDR1 as SEHNR and CDR2 as FQNEAQ (reference sequence). The CDR3 has 13 residues. Between the trimmed V and J ends, which lost 2 bases and 5 bases, there was a span of 9 bases. CDR3 nucleotide sequence: TGTGCCAGCAGCTTAAACGACAAGTATGGCTACACCTTC. It translates to CASSLNDKYGYTF.

The rearrangement uses TRBV5-6 and TRBJ1-1; 7 nucleotides match TRBD1. V shed 4 bases, J shed 0 bases, and the junction held 9 bases outside the gene matches. This CDR3 is 16 amino acids long. CDR1 is SGHDT and CDR2 is YYEEEE in the germline V gene. The DNA of the CDR3 is TGTGCCAGCAGCACAGGGGTTTGGGGGGTGAACACTGAAGCTTTCTTT. Amino acids: CASSTGVWGVNTEAFF. The full variable domain, in which reference TRBV5-6 and TRBJ1-1 provide the parts outside the CDR3, is DAGVTQSPTHLIKTRGQQVTLRCSPKSGHDTVSWYQQALGQGPQFIFQYYEEEERQRGNFPDRFSGHQFPNYSSELNVNALLLGDSALYLCASSTGVWGVNTEAFFGQGTRLTVV.

The gene calls are TRBV6-5 and TRBJ1-1; 7 nucleotides agree with TRBD1. The CDR3 totals 13 residues. Germline trimming cut 6 bases from V and 6 bases from J; bases unmatched to any gene: 7. The germline CDR1 and CDR2 sequences are MNHEY and SVGAGI. The CDR3 DNA reads as TGTGCCAGCAGCCTAACAGGGGCGGCTGAAGCTTTCTTT. Its protein product is CASSLTGAAEAFF.

This clone was seen a handful of times. One end of the junction fails to match germline, which may point to a read error. The chain employs TRBV7-9 and TRBJ1-1; D is unresolved. The CDR3 has 14 residues. Germline CDR1 and CDR2: SEHNR and FQNEAQ (reference sequence). CDR3 region: CASSPGRVNTEAFF. The CDR3 DNA reads as TGTGCCAGCAGCCCCGGGCGGGTGAATACTGAAGCTTTCTTT.

This chain joins TRBV5-1 and TRBJ1-2; a weak D match, TRBD1 (5 bases). The V gene's germline CDR1 is SGHRS and CDR2 YFSETQ. With 4 bases removed from V and 8 bases from J, the gap between germline ends came to 15 bases. The CDR3 consists of 13 residues. The CDR3 DNA reads TGCGCCAGCAGCCCCGGCGGGGGTAACGGCTACACCTTC. Protein: CASSPGGGNGYTF. The full variable domain, with the rest looked up from reference TRBV5-1 and TRBJ1-2, is KAGVTQTPRYLIKTRGQQVTLSCSPISGHRSVSWYQQTPGQGLQFLFEYFSETQRNKGNFPGRFSGRQFSNSRSEMNVSTLELGDSALYLCASSPGGGNGYTFGSGTRLTVV.

The rearrangement joins TRBV11-2 to TRBJ2-7, with 11 bases fitting TRBD1. Germline values: CDR1 SGHAT, CDR2 FQNNGV. This CDR3 has 13 amino acids. Trimming at V came to 6 bases and at J to 3 bases, leaving 1 base not matched to a gene. Written as DNA, the CDR3 is TGTGCCAGCAGAGGGACAGGGGGCTACGAGCAGTACTTC. Its protein is CASRGTGGYEQYF.

The gene calls are TRBV2 and TRBJ1-3, with TRBD1 as a possible D gene (6 bases). The CDR3 has 15 amino acids. Germline V gene data show CDR1 as SNHLY and CDR2 as FYNNEI. V dropped 5 bases and J dropped 0 bases, with 11 bases sitting between them. CDR3 nucleotides: TGTGCCAGCAGTCCACAGGGCCACTCTGGAAACACCATATATTTT. Its translation: CASSPQGHSGNTIYF.

Only a few counts were recorded for this clone. This chain uses TRBV19 with TRBJ1-2; 8 bases match TRBD1. The CDR3 has 15 amino acids. CDR1 is LNHDA, CDR2 SQIVND, per germline (reference sequence). J gave up 4 bases and V 0 bases, and 4 bases lay outside the gene matches. The CDR3 coding sequence is TGTGCCAGTAGTATAGACTCAGGGGGCGGCTATGGCTACACCTTC. Translated, it gives CASSIDSGGGYGYTF.

The gene calls are TRBV19 and TRBJ1-1; 9 nucleotides line up with TRBD1. The CDR3 length is 13 residues. Germline lookup yields CDR1 LNHDA and CDR2 SQIVND (reference sequence). V was pared by 5 bases and J by 5 bases, with 3 bases of the junction left unmatched. In DNA, the CDR3 is TGTGCCAGTAGTCTCGGACAGGGGACTGAAGCTTTCTTT. Its translation: CASSLGQGTEAFF.

This clone has a handful of counts. The chain has TRBV15 and TRBJ2-7; weak D call: TRBD1 (6 bases). The V and J ends lost 3 bases and 3 bases respectively, with 6 bases between them. The CDR3 covers 12 residues. CDR1 is LNHNV, CDR2 YYDKDF, per germline (reference sequence). CDR3 DNA: TGTGCCACCAGCAGGACAGGCTACGAGCAGTACTTC. This translates into CATSRTGYEQYF.

This chain connects TRBV4-3 to TRBJ1-2, with 7 bases that match TRBD1. Germline assignment: CDR1 LGHNA and CDR2 YSLEER. The CDR3 is made up of 16 amino acids. V shed 4 bases and J 2 bases; nucleotides not matched to a gene: 10. The CDR3 DNA follows: TGCGCCAGCAGCCCGATAGACAGGGCCCCAAACTATGGCTACACCTTC. Translated: CASSPIDRAPNYGYTF.